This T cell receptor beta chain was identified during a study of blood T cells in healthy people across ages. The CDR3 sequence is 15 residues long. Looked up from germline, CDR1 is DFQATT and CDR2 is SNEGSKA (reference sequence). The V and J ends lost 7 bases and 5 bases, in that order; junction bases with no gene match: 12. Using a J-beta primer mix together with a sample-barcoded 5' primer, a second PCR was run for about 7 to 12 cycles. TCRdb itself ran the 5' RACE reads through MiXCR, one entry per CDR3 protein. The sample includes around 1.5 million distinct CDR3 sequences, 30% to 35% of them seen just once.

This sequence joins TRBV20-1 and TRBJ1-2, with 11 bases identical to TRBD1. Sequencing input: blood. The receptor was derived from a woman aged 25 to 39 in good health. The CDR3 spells CSVRGQGDPWYGYTF. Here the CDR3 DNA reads TGCAGTGTTAGGGGACAGGGGGACCCCTGGTATGGCTACACCTTC.